One sample yielded the 18 T cell receptor beta chains listed below, sequenced in a study of blood T cell repertoires in COVID-19. The method was immunoSEQ multiplex PCR; TCRdb's version includes in-frame clones alone and lacks a portion of them. The sample records some 200,000 clones, around 76% being singletons. Material for sequencing was peripheral blood. These TCRs come from a woman between 45 and 60 years old with active or convalescent COVID-19.

J is TRBJ1-3 and V is TRBV15, with 7 bases fitting TRBD1. This CDR3 has 16 residues. V was pared by 0 bases and J by 6 bases, with 8 bases of the junction left unmatched. From germline, CDR1 is LNHNV and CDR2 YYDKDF (reference sequence). The CDR3 DNA reads as TGTGCCACCAGCAGAGATTTAGGGGGCCGGTTAAACACCATATATTTT. As protein: CATSRDLGGRLNTIYF.

This chain connects TRBV7-8 to TRBJ1-5; possible D gene TRBD1, 5 bases. CDR3 length: 16 residues. Trimming took 5 bases from V and 1 from J, leaving 15 bases between them. Per germline, CDR1 SGHVS and CDR2 FQNEAQ. CDR3 amino acids: CASSPRGRESNQPQHF. The CDR3 DNA reads TGTGCCAGCAGCCCGAGAGGCAGGGAAAGCAATCAGCCCCAGCATTTT.

This chain uses TRBV2 with TRBJ1-2; no clear D. Trimming took 5 bases from V and 4 from J, leaving 8 bases between them. Germline V gene data show CDR1 as SNHLY and CDR2 as FYNNEI. The length of the CDR3 is 12 residues. In DNA form, the CDR3 reads TGTGCCAGCAGTCAGAATACCTATGGCTACACCTTC. This translates into CASSQNTYGYTF.

The V call is TRBV2, the J call TRBJ1-3; 7 nucleotides line up with TRBD1. Losses at the gene ends were 3 bases for V and 2 bases for J; bases not matched to a gene: 4. This CDR3 contains 15 residues. Germline V gene sequence: CDR1 SNHLY, CDR2 FYNNEI. CDR3 protein: CASSETGLAGNTIYF. The CDR3 DNA is TGTGCCAGCAGTGAGACAGGGTTGGCTGGAAACACCATATATTTT.

The rearrangement links TRBV7-3 to TRBJ2-1; 9 positions match TRBD1. V was pared by 5 bases and J by 5 bases, with 10 bases of the junction left unmatched. The V gene's germline CDR1 is SGHTA and CDR2 FQGTGA. The CDR3 covers 16 residues. CDR3 bases: TGTGCCAGCAGCAGCCGGACAGGGGAGGTGAACAATGAGCAGTTCTTC. Translation gives CASSSRTGEVNNEQFF. Looking up the rest from reference TRBV7-3 and TRBJ2-1 gives the full variable domain: GAGVSQTPSNKVTEKGKYVELRCDPISGHTALYWYRQSLGQGPEFLIYFQGTGAADDSGLPNDRFFAVRPEGSVSTLKIQRTERGDSAVYLCASSSRTGEVNNEQFFGPGTRLTVL.

The rearrangement joins TRBV7-8 to TRBJ2-1; D may be TRBD2 (5 bases). The germline CDR1 and CDR2 sequences are SGHVS and FQNEAQ. The CDR3 is 18 amino acids. V was pared by 2 bases and J by 0 bases, with 17 bases between. The CDR3 DNA follows: TGTGCCAGCAGCTTAATCAGATCGCGAGGGAACTCCTACAATGAGCAGTTCTTC. Its translation is CASSLIRSRGNSYNEQFF.

This clone was detected many times. The chain links TRBV7-2 to TRBJ2-7; D may be TRBD2 (5 bases). The CDR3 is 15 amino acids. V was trimmed by 5 bases and J by 6 bases, leaving 20 bases between them. The germline V gene encodes CDR1 SGHTA and CDR2 FQGNSA. In nucleotides, the CDR3 is TGTGCCAGCAGCCCGGAGTCGACTACCCCCTCCGAGCAGTACTTC. Encoded protein: CASSPESTTPSEQYF.

This chain uses TRBV30 with TRBJ1-2; perhaps TRBD1 as D (5 bases). Trimming took off 2 bases at V and 4 bases at J, with 17 bases between the two ends. Germline V gives CDR1 GTSNPN, CDR2 SVGIG (reference sequence). The CDR3 is 15 amino acids. The CDR3 DNA reads as TGTGCCTGGAGTCTCGGGGGGGGTGGCAGCTATGGCTACACCTTC. Amino acid sequence: CAWSLGGGGSYGYTF.

V gene TRBV30 combines with J gene TRBJ2-3; 8 bases fit TRBD2. Trimming took 0 bases from V and 1 from J; bases not matched to a gene: 3. CDR1 is GTSNPN, CDR2 SVGIG, per germline (reference sequence). This CDR3 has 15 residues. In DNA form, the CDR3 reads TGTGCCTGGAGTGTAGGAGCGGGGGGCACAGATACGCAGTATTTT. Its translation is CAWSVGAGGTDTQYF.

The chain carries TRBV4-3 and TRBJ1-1, with TRBD1 as a possible D gene (6 bases). The CDR3 length is 13 residues. Germline V CDR1 and CDR2: LGHNA, YSLEER. Trimming cost V 8 bases and J 6 bases, with 16 bases left between them. In DNA, the CDR3 is TGCGCCAGCGGACTAGGGGGGTCCGCTGAAGCTTTCTTT. Translated: CASGLGGSAEAFF.

The genes are TRBV19 and TRBJ1-1; possible D gene TRBD1, 5 bases. The V gene lost 7 bases and the J gene lost 4 bases, with 16 bases spanning the gap. This CDR3 spans 14 amino acids. Germline loops: CDR1 LNHDA, CDR2 SQIVND (reference sequence). The CDR3 bases are TGTGCCAGTATCCGAGGGGCGGGGAGCACTGAAGCTTTCTTT. Its protein is CASIRGAGSTEAFF.

The chain combines TRBV18 with TRBJ1-6; D may be TRBD1 (5 bases). The CDR3 sequence is 17 residues long. Germline V lookup: CDR1 KGHSH, CDR2 LQKENI. V lost 3 bases to trimming and J lost 10 bases, with 22 bases between them. In nucleotides, the CDR3 is TGTGCCAGCTCACCGGCGTTAGGCTTCGGGGGACGCTCACCCCTCCACTTT. Amino acids: CASSPALGFGGRSPLHF.

The chain carries TRBV5-5 and TRBJ1-6, with D hard to call. Trimming pared 9 bases from V and 2 bases from J, leaving 12 bases between. Germline V gene lookup returns CDR1 SGHKS and CDR2 YYEKEE (reference sequence). The CDR3 is 14 residues long. CDR3: CATAGRAYNSPLHF. The CDR3 nucleotides are TGTGCCACTGCGGGGAGGGCCTATAATTCACCCCTCCACTTT.

This chain joins TRBV4-3 and TRBJ2-1, with D perhaps matching TRBD2 (5 bases). The germline V gene encodes CDR1 LGHNA and CDR2 YSLEER. The CDR3 sequence is 15 residues long. Between the trimmed V and J ends, which lost 0 bases and 15 bases, there was a span of 21 bases. The CDR3: CASSQEAAAGRRLFF. The CDR3 DNA reads as TGCGCCAGCAGCCAAGAGGCGGCGGCGGGTCGACGTTTGTTCTTC.

The chain has TRBV7-2 and TRBJ2-3; D is uncertain. V was cut by 4 bases and J by 0 bases, with 8 bases left in between. Germline V gene lookup returns CDR1 SGHTA and CDR2 FQGNSA. The CDR3 consists of 14 residues. CDR3 DNA: TGTGCCAGCAGCTCGAGTCCTAGCACAGATACGCAGTATTTT. This codes for CASSSSPSTDTQYF.

Points on this clone: The junction differs from germline at one of its ends, possibly a read error. The chain has TRBV7-7 and TRBJ2-3, with a tentative D call TRBD1 (6 bases). The V gene's germline CDR1 is SSHAT and CDR2 FNYEAQ (reference sequence). This CDR3 region has 15 residues. The CDR3 nucleotides are TGTGCTAGCAGCTTGGGGACACAGGTCACAGATACGCAGTATTTT. Translation: CASSLGTQVTDTQYF.

This clone was seen only a few times. The chain carries TRBV18 and TRBJ2-7; possibly TRBD2 for D (6 bases). Germline V CDR1 and CDR2: KGHSH, LQKENI. The CDR3 has 14 amino acids. V was shortened by 5 bases and J by 5 bases, with 16 bases between the two germline ends. The DNA of the CDR3 is TGTGCCAGCTCATCCCGGACTAAGGACCACGAGCAGTACTTC. Its translation is CASSSRTKDHEQYF.

The CDR3 loop reads CASSSDRFDTEAFF. CDR3 nucleotides: TGTGCCAGCAGCTCCGACAGGTTCGACACTGAAGCTTTCTTT. The gene calls are TRBV6-1 and TRBJ1-1; D might be TRBD1 (6 bases). Germline assignment: CDR1 MNHNS and CDR2 SASEGT. Trimming took off 6 bases at V and 3 bases at J, with 14 bases between the two ends. The length of the CDR3 is 14 residues.